This TCR beta chain was captured in a study of cytomegalovirus exposure and HLA in healthy donors. Study in general: Some 80 million unique TCRs from HLA-typed donors were held in an early data release. Whole-study findings and limits: In vitro assays verified that three CMV-associated chains recognized CMV antigens specifically. It was taken for granted in presence/absence analyses that sequencing depth across donors was roughly uniform.

This PCR relied on a set of 60 Vbeta primers and 13 Jbeta primers. Assay used: immunoSEQ multiplex PCR; TCRdb lists only in-frame clones, some missing. The sample has 110,000 or so clones, roughly 70% seen once; the top ten hold roughly 5.3%. Whereas donors were nominally healthy upon sampling, unrecorded immune exposures were probable. CDR1 is SGHRS and CDR2 is YFSETQ in the germline V gene. CDR3 length equals 14 residues. Germline trimming cut 3 bases from V and 4 bases from J; bases unmatched to any gene: 4. For this clone: Its antigen is not known.

The chain uses TRBV5-1 and TRBJ1-3; the match to TRBD1 covers 7 bases. The source is a woman aged 70-85 years in good health and CMV-seropositive. Sequencing was performed on PBMCs. The CDR3 spells CASSSTGDGNTIYF. In DNA, the CDR3 is TGCGCCAGCAGCTCTACAGGGGACGGAAACACCATATATTTT.